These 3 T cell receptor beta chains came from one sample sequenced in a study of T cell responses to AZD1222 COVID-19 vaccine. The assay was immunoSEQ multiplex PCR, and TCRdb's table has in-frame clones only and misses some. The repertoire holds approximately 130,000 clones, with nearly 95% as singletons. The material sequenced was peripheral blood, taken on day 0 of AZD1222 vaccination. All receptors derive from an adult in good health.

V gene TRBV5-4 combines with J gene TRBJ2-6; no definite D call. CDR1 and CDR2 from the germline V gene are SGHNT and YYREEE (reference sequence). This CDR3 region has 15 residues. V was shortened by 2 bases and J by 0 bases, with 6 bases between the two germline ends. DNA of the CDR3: TGTGCCAGCAGCTTACAAGGCTCTGGGGCCAACGTCCTGACTTTC. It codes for CASSLQGSGANVLTF.

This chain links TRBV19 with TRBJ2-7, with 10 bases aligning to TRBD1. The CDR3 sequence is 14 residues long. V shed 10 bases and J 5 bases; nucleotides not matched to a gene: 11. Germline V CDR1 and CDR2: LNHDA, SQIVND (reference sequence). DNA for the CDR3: TGTGCCACCTCGCCTCGGGACAGGGGAAACGAGCAGTACTTC. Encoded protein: CATSPRDRGNEQYF.

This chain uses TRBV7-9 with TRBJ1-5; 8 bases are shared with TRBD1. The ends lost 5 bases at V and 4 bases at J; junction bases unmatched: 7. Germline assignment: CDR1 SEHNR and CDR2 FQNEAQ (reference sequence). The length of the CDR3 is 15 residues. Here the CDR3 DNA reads TGTGCCAGCAGCCAGACCGGACAGGGTAATCAGCCCCAGCATTTT. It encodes CASSQTGQGNQPQHF.